These 7 T cell receptor beta chains share one sample of origin, sequenced in a study of T cells after yellow fever vaccination. TCRdb redid the calling of the 5' RACE reads with MiXCR, one entry per CDR3 protein. The sample yields 610,000 or so distinct CDR3 sequences, roughly an eighth seen once. The sample was PBMCs, taken on the day of the yellow fever booster vaccination. The receptors derive from a man aged 25-45 years who received the YFV17D yellow fever vaccine.

V usage is TRBV10-3 and J usage is TRBJ2-7; D might be TRBD2 (5 bases). Germline-derived CDR1 and CDR2 are ENHRY and SYGVKD. V was clipped by 11 bases and J by 6 bases, with 20 bases between them. This CDR3 comprises 13 residues. The CDR3 sequence is CASLEGTSREQYF. In DNA form, the CDR3 reads TGTGCCTCCCTCGAGGGAACCAGCCGCGAGCAGTACTTC.

This clonotype appeared a few times. J is TRBJ2-1 and V is TRBV29-1; no firm D call. The CDR3 length is 11 residues. Between the trimmed V and J ends, which lost 7 bases and 6 bases, there was a span of 10 bases. Germline V gene data show CDR1 as SQVTM and CDR2 as ANQGSEA. The CDR3: CSAQVFNEQFF. Written as DNA, the CDR3 is TGCAGCGCCCAGGTTTTCAATGAGCAGTTCTTC.

The rearrangement links TRBV7-9 to TRBJ2-1; 15 bases align to TRBD2. J was trimmed by 6 bases and V by 5 bases; bases with no gene match: 8. Germline CDR1 is SEHNR and CDR2 is FQNEAQ (reference sequence). The CDR3 is made up of 17 amino acids. The CDR3 loop reads CASSARGLAGGLNEQFF. The CDR3 region has the DNA TGTGCCAGCAGCGCTAGAGGACTAGCGGGAGGGCTCAATGAGCAGTTCTTC.

This clonotype has just a few counts. The rearrangement uses TRBV6-1 and TRBJ2-1; possibly TRBD1 for D (6 bases). In germline, CDR1 is MNHNS, CDR2 SASEGT. V lost 7 bases and J lost 11, with 18 bases in between. The CDR3 runs to 13 residues. The CDR3 DNA reads as TGTGCCAGCACGTCATCCGAGGGGGAGAAGCAGTTCTTC. It is translated as CASTSSEGEKQFF.

The chain recombines TRBV11-2 with TRBJ2-7; D is perhaps TRBD1 or TRBD2 (5 bases each). CDR1 is SGHAT and CDR2 is FQNNGV in the germline V gene. The CDR3 has 18 residues. V was shortened by 4 bases and J by 3 bases, with 25 bases between the two germline ends. This CDR3 reads CASSSARRILGVDYEQYF. CDR3 sequence (DNA): TGTGCCAGCAGCTCCGCCCGCCGAATACTAGGGGTGGACTACGAGCAGTACTTC.

The chain is built from TRBV12-3 or TRBV12-4 and TRBJ2-1; no reliable D call. The CDR3 has 18 amino acids. The CDR3 spells CTFSFLGITLSSYNEQFF. The CDR3 DNA reads TGTACCTTCAGTTTTCTGGGGATCACTTTGAGCTCCTACAATGAGCAGTTCTTC.

The chain employs TRBV7-9 and TRBJ2-2, with 9 positions matching TRBD2. CDR1 is SEHNR, CDR2 FQNEAQ, per germline (reference sequence). Germline trimming cut 9 bases from V and 2 bases from J; bases unmatched to any gene: 7. This CDR3 contains 15 residues. The CDR3 DNA reads TGTGCCAGTAGACTAGCGGCCTTTAACACCGGGGAGCTGTTTTTT. This sequence encodes CASRLAAFNTGELFF.